The source of this T cell receptor (beta chain) is a study of OX40 agonist ivuxolimab in advanced cancers. Study-level points and caveats: Clones of CD4+ and CD8+ blood T cells grew by week 6 at doses of 0.1 to 3.0 mg/kg.

Profiled with immunoSEQ multiplex PCR; TCRdb holds only in-frame clones, not every one. The data show around 80,000 clones, with roughly 92% seen just once and around 0.7% held by the top ten. Points on this clone: The antigen is undetermined.

Baseline, cycle 4 day 1, and cycle 7 day 1 were the blood sampling points. Deletions cut 0 bases from V and 6 bases from J, with 7 bases between. The length of the CDR3 is 13 residues. CDR1 and CDR2 (germline): SGHDT, YYEEEE. The specimen was CD4+ or CD8+ T cells sorted from blood, collected in a trial of the OX40 agonist ivuxolimab. This clonotype originated in an adult with an advanced solid tumor such as melanoma, head and neck, liver or kidney cancer. V gene TRBV5-6 combines with J gene TRBJ2-1; D call uncertain. For the CDR3, the DNA is TGTGCCAGCAGCTTGGTGGTCGGCAATGAGCAGTTCTTC. This sequence encodes CASSLVVGNEQFF.